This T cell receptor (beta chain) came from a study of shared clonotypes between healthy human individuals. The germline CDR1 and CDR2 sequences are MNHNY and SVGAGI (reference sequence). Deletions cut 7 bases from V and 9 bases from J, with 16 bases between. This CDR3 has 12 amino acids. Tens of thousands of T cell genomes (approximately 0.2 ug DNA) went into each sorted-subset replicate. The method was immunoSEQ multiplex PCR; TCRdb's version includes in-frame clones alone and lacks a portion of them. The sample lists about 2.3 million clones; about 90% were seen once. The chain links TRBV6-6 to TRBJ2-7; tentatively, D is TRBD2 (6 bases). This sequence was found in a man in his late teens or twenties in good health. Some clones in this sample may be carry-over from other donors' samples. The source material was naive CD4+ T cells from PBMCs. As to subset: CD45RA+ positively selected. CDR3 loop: CASNRGSGRQYF. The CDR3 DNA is TGTGCCAGCAACCGGGGGTCGGGACGGCAGTACTTC.